The clone carrying this T cell receptor (beta chain) was observed a handful of times. Expressed TCRB transcripts were sequenced after all isolated RNA was converted to cDNA. Repertoires were generated with immunoSEQ multiplex PCR, while TCRdb's copy carries only in-frame clones and drops some. The sample yields around 400,000 clones, 10% to 15% seen once. The CDR3 has 15 amino acids. Germline V gene data show CDR1 as SEHNR and CDR2 as FQNEAQ (reference sequence). The V gene end was trimmed by 3 bases and the J gene end by 5 bases; junction bases not matched to a gene: 6. These data are taken from a study of beta chain features in type 1 diabetes.

The rearrangement uses TRBV7-9 and TRBJ1-4, with TRBD1 matching 7 bases. Material for sequencing was naive CD4+ T cells from blood. This TCR came from a man younger than 35 in good health. The CDR3 region is CASSFLRGDNEKLFF. The CDR3 DNA follows: TGTGCCAGCAGCTTTCTCAGGGGGGACAATGAAAAACTGTTTTTT.